The sample holds a few counts of the clone carrying this TCR beta chain. Antigen: not known. The investigators sampled blood at baseline, at cycle 4 day 1, and at cycle 7 day 1. The method was immunoSEQ multiplex PCR; TCRdb's version includes in-frame clones alone and lacks a portion of them. The sample lists around 47,000 clones, roughly 78% seen once, with about 4% in the top ten. These data belong to a study of OX40 agonist ivuxolimab in advanced cancers. Overall study results and limits: Compared with CD4+, CD8+ T cells on average had more expanded clones.

The sequence came from an adult with an advanced solid tumor such as melanoma, head and neck, liver or kidney cancer. The material was CD4+ or CD8+ T cells sorted from blood, obtained in a trial of the OX40 agonist ivuxolimab.

The CDR3 loop is CASSFRDVSTEAFF. In nucleotides, the CDR3 is TGCGCCAGCAGCTTTCGTGACGTCAGCACTGAAGCTTTCTTT. The chain combines TRBV10-2 with TRBJ1-1; D gene ambiguous. CDR1 WSHSY and CDR2 SAAADI come from the germline V gene. Deletions cut 6 bases from V and 4 bases from J, with 15 bases between. The CDR3 extends over 14 amino acids.